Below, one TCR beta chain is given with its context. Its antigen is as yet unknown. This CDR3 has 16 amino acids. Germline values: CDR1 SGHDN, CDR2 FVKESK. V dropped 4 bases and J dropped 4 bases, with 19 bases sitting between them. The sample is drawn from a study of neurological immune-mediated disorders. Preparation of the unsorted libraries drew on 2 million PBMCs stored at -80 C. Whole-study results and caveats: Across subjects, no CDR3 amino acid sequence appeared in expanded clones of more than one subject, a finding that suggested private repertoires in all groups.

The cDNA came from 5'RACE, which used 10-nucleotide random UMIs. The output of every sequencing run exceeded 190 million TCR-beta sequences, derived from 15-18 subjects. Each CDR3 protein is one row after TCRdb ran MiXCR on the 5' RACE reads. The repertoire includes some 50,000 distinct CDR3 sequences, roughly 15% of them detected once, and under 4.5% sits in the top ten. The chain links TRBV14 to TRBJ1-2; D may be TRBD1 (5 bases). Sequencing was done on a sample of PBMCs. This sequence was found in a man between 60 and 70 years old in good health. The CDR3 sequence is CASSPPGGFETYGYTF. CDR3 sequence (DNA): TGTGCCAGCAGCCCCCCGGGGGGGTTTGAAACCTATGGCTACACCTTC.